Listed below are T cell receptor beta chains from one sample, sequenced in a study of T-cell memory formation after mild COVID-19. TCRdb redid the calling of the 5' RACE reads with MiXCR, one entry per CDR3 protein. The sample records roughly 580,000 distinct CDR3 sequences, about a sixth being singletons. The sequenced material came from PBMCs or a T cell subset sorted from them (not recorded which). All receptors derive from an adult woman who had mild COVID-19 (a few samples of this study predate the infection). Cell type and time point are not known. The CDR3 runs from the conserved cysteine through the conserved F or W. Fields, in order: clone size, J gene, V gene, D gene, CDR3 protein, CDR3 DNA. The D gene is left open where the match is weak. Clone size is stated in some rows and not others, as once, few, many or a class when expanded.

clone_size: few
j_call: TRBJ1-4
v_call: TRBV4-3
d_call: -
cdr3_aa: CASSPLSTNEKLFF
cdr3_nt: TGCGCCAGCAGCCCCCTGTCAACTAATGAAAAACTGTTTTTT

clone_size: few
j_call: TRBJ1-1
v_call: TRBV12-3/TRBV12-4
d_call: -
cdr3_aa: CASTLGGLTEAFF
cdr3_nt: TGTGCCAGCACCCTGGGTGGACTGACTGAAGCTTTCTTT

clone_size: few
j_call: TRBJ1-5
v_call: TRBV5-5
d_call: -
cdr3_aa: CASSLGQGAQPQHF
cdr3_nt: TGTGCCAGCAGCTTGGGCCAGGGCGCTCAGCCCCAGCATTTT

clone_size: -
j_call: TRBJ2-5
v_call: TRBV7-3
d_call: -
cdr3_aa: CASSFNGLQETQYF
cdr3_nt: TGTGCCAGCAGCTTTAATGGACTACAAGAGACCCAGTACTTC

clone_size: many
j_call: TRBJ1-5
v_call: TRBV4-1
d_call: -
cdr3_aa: CASSQDRSNQPQHF
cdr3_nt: TGCGCCAGCAGCCAAGATCGAAGCAATCAGCCCCAGCATTTT

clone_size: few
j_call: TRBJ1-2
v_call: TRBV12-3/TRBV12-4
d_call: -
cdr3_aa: CASSLKRNYGYTF
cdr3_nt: TGTGCCAGCAGTTTAAAACGGAACTATGGCTACACCTTC

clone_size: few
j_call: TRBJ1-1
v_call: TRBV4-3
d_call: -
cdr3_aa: CASSQDPRPTEAFF
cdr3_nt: TGCGCCAGCAGCCAAGATCCACGGCCCACTGAAGCTTTCTTT

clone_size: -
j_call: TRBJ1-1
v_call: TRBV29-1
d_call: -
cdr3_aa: CSAPGRNTEAFF
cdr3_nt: TGCAGCGCCCCAGGGAGGAACACTGAAGCTTTCTTT

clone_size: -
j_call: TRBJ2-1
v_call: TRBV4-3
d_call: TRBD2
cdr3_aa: CASSSRAGEAYNEQFF
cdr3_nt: TGCGCCAGCAGCTCTCGAGCGGGAGAGGCCTACAATGAGCAGTTCTTC

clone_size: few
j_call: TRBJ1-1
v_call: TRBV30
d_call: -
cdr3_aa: CAWSRDTEAFF
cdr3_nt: TGTGCCTGGAGCCGTGACACTGAAGCTTTCTTT

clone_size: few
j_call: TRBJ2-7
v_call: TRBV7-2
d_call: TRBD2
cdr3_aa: CASSSTGTSGKYEQYF
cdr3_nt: TGTGCCAGCAGCTCCACCGGGACTAGCGGGAAGTACGAGCAGTACTTC

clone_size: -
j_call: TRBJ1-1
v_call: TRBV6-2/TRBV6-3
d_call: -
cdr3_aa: CASSYSGGMNTEAFF
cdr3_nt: TGTGCCAGCAGTTACTCGGGAGGGATGAACACTGAAGCTTTCTTT

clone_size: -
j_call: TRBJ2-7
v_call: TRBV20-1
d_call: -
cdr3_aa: CSASESGYEQYF
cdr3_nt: TGCAGTGCTAGTGAGTCGGGATACGAGCAGTACTTC

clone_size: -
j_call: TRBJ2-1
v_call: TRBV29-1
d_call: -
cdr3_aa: CSVAYRVSNEQFF
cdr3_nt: TGCAGCGTTGCATACAGGGTCAGCAATGAGCAGTTCTTC

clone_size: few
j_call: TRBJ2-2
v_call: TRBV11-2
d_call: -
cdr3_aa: CASSLRPDSATGELFF
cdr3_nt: TGTGCCAGCAGCTTACGTCCGGATAGCGCCACCGGGGAGCTGTTTTTT

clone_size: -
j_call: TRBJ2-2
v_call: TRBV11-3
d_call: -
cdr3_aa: CASSLVREATGELFF
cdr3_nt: TGTGCCAGCAGCTTAGTCAGGGAAGCCACCGGGGAGCTGTTTTTT

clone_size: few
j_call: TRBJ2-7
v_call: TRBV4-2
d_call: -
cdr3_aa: CASRGEANYEQYF
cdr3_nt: TGTGCCAGCAGGGGAGAGGCCAACTACGAGCAGTACTTC

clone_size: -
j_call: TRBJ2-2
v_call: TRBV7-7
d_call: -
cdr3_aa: CASSETRPMNTGELFF
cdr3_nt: TGTGCCAGCAGCGAAACTCGGCCTATGAACACCGGGGAGCTGTTTTTT

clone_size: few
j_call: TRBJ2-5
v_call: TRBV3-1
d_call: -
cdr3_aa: CASNRRAQETQYF
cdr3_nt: TGTGCCAGCAACAGGCGGGCCCAAGAGACCCAGTACTTC

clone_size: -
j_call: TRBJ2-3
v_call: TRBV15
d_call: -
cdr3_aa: CATSRGIVSTDTQYF
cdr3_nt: TGTGCCACCAGCAGAGGGATAGTCAGCACAGATACGCAGTATTTT

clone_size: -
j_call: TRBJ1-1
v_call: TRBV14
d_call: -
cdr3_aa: CASSQETLFKNTEAFF
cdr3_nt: TGTGCCAGCAGCCAAGAGACGCTATTCAAGAACACTGAAGCTTTCTTT

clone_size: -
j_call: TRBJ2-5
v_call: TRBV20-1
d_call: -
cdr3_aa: CSARRYLGLSRETQYF
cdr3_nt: TGCAGTGCTAGGAGATACTTGGGTCTTTCCCGGGAGACCCAGTACTTC

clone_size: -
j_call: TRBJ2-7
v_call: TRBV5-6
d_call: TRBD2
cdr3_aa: CASSPSAGLGSYEQYF
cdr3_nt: TGTGCCAGCAGCCCGTCAGCGGGACTGGGGTCCTACGAGCAGTACTTC

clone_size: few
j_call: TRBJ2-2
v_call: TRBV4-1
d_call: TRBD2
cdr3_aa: CASSQALAGVNTGELFF
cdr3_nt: TGCGCCAGCAGCCAAGCTCTAGCGGGGGTAAACACCGGGGAGCTGTTTTTT

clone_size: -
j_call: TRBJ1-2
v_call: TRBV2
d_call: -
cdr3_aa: CASSERPENYGYTF
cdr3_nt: TGTGCCAGCAGTGAACGGCCAGAAAACTATGGCTACACCTTC

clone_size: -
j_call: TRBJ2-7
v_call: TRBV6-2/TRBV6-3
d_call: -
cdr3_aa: CASSYQGVPYEQYF
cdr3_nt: TGTGCCAGCAGTTACCAGGGTGTTCCCTACGAGCAGTACTTC

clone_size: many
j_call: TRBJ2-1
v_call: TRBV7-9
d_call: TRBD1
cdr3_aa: CASSSPPQGESYNEQFF
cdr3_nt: TGTGCCAGCAGCTCACCCCCCCAGGGGGAATCCTACAATGAGCAGTTCTTC

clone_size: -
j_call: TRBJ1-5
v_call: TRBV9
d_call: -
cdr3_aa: CASSVGKGSQPQHF
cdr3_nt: TGTGCCAGCAGCGTAGGAAAGGGTAGTCAGCCCCAGCATTTT

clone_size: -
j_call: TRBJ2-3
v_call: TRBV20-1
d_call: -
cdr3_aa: CSAPPGTAGGTDTQYF
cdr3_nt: TGCAGTGCTCCACCGGGGACCGCCGGAGGTACAGATACGCAGTATTTT

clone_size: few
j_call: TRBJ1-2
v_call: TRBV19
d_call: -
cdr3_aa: CASSISSANYGYTF
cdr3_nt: TGTGCCAGTAGTATCTCGTCCGCTAACTATGGCTACACCTTC

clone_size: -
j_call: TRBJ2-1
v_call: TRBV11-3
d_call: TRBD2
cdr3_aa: CASSLFGGGLNEQFF
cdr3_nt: TGTGCCAGCAGCTTATTCGGCGGGGGGTTAAATGAGCAGTTCTTC

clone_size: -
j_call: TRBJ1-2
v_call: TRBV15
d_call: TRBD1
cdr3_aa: CATSGLRTGGYTF
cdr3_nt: TGTGCCACCAGCGGACTCCGGACAGGGGGCTACACCTTC

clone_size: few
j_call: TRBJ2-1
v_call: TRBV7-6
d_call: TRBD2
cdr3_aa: CASSNPGTSGGSRKISYNEQFF
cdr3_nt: TGTGCCAGCAGCAACCCCGGGACTAGCGGGGGGTCGAGGAAAATCTCCTACAATGAGCAGTTCTTC

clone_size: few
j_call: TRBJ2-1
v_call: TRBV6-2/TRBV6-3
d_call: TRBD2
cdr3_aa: CASSSSWGTIGGWEFF
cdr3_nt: TGTGCCAGCAGTTCTTCATGGGGGACTATTGGTGGATGGGAGTTCTTC

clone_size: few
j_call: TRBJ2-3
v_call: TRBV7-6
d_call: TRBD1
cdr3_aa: CASSSPGTGPTDTQYF
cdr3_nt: TGTGCCAGCAGCTCTCCCGGGACAGGGCCCACAGATACGCAGTATTTT

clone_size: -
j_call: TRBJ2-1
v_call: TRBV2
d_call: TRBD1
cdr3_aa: CASTDRDRGNEQFF
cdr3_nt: TGTGCCAGCACCGACCGGGACAGGGGTAATGAGCAGTTCTTC

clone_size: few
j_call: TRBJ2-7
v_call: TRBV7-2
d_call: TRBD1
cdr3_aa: CASSHGTGAPNGQYF
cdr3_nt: TGTGCCAGCAGCCACGGGACAGGGGCTCCGAATGGGCAGTACTTC

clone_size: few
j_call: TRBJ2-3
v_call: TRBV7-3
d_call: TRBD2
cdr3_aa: CASSSSSGGTDTQYF
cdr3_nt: TGTGCCAGCAGCTCCTCTAGCGGGGGAACAGATACGCAGTATTTT

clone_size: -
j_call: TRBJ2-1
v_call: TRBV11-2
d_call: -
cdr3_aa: CASSPRRAGAYNEQFF
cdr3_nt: TGTGCCAGCAGCCCTCGGCGAGCGGGCGCCTACAATGAGCAGTTCTTC

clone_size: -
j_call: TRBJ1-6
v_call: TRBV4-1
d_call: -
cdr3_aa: CASSSLFVGFDSPLHF
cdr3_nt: TGCGCCAGCAGCTCCCTTTTTGTCGGGTTTGATTCACCCCTCCACTTT

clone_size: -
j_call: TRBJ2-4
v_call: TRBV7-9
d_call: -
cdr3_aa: CASSPPGSGDIQYF
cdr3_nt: TGTGCCAGCAGCCCACCGGGATCGGGGGACATTCAGTACTTC

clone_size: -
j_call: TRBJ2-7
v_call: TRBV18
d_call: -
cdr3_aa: CASSPPKAGWGDEQYF
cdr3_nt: TGTGCCAGCTCACCACCGAAGGCGGGCTGGGGAGACGAGCAGTACTTC

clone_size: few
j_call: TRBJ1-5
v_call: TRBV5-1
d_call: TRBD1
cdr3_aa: CASSVGQGSNQPQHF
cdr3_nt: TGCGCCAGCAGCGTAGGACAGGGCAGCAATCAGCCCCAGCATTTT

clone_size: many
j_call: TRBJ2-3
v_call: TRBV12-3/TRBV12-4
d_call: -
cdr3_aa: CASSLSRGDTDTQYF
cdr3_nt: TGTGCCAGCAGTTTGTCCAGGGGGGACACAGATACGCAGTATTTT

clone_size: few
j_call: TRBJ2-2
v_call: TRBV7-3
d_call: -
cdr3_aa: CASSLTMSLNTGELFF
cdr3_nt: TGTGCCAGCAGCTTAACTATGTCACTGAACACCGGGGAGCTGTTTTTT

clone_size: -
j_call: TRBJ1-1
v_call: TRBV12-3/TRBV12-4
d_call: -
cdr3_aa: CASSFRTVNTEAFF
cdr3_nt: TGTGCCAGCAGTTTCCGGACCGTGAACACTGAAGCTTTCTTT

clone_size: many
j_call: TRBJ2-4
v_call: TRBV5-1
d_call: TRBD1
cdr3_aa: CASSATGGSSKNIQYF
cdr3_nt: TGCGCCAGCAGCGCGACAGGGGGCTCGTCCAAAAACATTCAGTACTTC

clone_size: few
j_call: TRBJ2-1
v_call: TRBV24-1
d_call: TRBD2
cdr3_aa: CATSDLNLAGGPGEQFF
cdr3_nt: TGTGCCACCAGTGATTTGAACTTAGCGGGAGGGCCGGGTGAGCAGTTCTTC

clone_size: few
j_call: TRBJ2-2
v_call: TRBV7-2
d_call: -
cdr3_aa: CASSSPLSGELFF
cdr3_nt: TGTGCCAGCAGCTCTCCCCTATCCGGGGAGCTGTTTTTT

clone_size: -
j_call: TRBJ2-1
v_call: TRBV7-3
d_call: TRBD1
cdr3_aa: CASSLLGTGGEGQFF
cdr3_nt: TGTGCCAGCAGCTTATTGGGGACAGGGGGCGAGGGGCAGTTCTTC

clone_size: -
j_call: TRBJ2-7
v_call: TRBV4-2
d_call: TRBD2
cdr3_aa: CASSQVGGLAGPLRF
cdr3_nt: TGTGCCAGCAGCCAAGTGGGGGGACTAGCGGGACCCCTCAGGTTC

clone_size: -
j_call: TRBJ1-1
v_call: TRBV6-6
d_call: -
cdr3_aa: CASSSTGSMNTEAFF
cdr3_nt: TGTGCCAGCAGTTCTACGGGGAGTATGAACACTGAAGCTTTCTTT

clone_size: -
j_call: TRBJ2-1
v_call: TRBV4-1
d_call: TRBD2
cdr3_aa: CASSPLAPSSYNEQFF
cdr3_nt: TGCGCCAGCAGCCCACTAGCGCCGAGCTCCTACAATGAGCAGTTCTTC

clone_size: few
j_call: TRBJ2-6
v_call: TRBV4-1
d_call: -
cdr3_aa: CASSQASGAGANVLTF
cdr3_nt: TGCGCCAGCAGCCAAGCTTCGGGGGCTGGGGCCAACGTCCTGACTTTC

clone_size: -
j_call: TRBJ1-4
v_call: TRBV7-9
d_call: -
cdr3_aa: CASRPVGNEKLFF
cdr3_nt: TGTGCCAGCCGTCCGGTGGGGAATGAAAAACTGTTTTTT

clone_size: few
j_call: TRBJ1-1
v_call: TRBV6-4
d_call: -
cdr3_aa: CASSPEMNTEAFF
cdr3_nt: TGTGCCAGCAGTCCAGAAATGAACACTGAAGCTTTCTTT

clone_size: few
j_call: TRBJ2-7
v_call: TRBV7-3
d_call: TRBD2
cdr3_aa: CASSEMGGRASEQYF
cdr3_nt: TGTGCCAGCAGCGAGATGGGCGGGAGGGCATCCGAGCAGTACTTC

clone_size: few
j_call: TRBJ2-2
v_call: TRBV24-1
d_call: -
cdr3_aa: CATSEDPGDTGELFF
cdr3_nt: TGTGCCACCAGTGAGGATCCCGGGGACACCGGGGAGCTGTTTTTT